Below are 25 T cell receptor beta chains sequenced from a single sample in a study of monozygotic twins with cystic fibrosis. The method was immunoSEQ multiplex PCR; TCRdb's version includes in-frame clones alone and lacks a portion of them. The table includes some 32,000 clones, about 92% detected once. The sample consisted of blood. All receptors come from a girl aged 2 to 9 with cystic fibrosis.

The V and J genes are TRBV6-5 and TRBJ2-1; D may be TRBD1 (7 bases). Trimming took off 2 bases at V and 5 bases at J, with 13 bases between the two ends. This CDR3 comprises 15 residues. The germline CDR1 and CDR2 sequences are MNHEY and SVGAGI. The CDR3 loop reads CASSYAGQNNNEQFF. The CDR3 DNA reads TGTGCCAGCAGTTACGCGGGACAGAACAACAATGAGCAGTTCTTC.

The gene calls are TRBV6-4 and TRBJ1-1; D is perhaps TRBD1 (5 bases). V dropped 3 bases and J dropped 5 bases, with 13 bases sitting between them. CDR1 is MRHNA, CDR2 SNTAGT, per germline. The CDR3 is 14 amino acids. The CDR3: CASSEGQGGTEAFF. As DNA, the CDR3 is TGTGCCAGCAGTGAAGGCCAGGGAGGGACTGAAGCTTTCTTT.

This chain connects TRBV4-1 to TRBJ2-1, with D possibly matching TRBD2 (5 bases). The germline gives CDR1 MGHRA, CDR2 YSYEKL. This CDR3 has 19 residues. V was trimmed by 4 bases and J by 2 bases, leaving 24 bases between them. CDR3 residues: CASSPWPGVHDQAYNEQFF. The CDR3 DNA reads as TGCGCCAGCAGCCCCTGGCCCGGGGTACACGACCAAGCCTACAATGAGCAGTTCTTC.

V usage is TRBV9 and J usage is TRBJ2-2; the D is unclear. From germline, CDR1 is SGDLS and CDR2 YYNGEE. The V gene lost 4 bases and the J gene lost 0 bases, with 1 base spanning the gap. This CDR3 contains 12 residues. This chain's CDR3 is CASSPNTGELFF. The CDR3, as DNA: TGTGCCAGCAGCCCGAACACCGGGGAGCTGTTTTTT. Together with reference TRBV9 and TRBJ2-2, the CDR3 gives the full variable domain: DSGVTQTPKHLITATGQRVTLRCSPRSGDLSVYWYQQSLDQGLQFLIQYYNGEERAKGNILERFSAQQFPDLHSELNLSSLELGDSALYFCASSPNTGELFFGEGSRLTVL.

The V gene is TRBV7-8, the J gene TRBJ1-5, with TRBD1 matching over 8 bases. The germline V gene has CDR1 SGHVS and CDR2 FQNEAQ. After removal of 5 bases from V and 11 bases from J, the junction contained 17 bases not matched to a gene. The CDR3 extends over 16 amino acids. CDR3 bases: TGTGCCAGCAGCAAAAGGACAGGGAGAGGGGAAAGGGCCCAGCATTTT. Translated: CASSKRTGRGERAQHF.

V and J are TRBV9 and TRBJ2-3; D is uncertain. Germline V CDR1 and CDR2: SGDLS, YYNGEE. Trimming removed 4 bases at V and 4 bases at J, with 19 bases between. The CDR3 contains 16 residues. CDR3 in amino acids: CASSQRSARTPDTQYF. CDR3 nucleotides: TGTGCCAGCAGCCAGAGAAGCGCCAGGACCCCAGATACGCAGTATTTT.

The CDR3 sequence: CASSGLAGGTDTQYF. The CDR3, as DNA: TGTGCCAGCAGTGGACTAGCGGGGGGCACAGATACGCAGTATTTT. V and J are TRBV6-4 and TRBJ2-3; TRBD2 aligns across 12 bases. This CDR3 region has 15 residues. V was pared by 4 bases and J by 1 base, with 0 bases of the junction left unmatched. CDR1 and CDR2 (germline): MRHNA, SNTAGT.

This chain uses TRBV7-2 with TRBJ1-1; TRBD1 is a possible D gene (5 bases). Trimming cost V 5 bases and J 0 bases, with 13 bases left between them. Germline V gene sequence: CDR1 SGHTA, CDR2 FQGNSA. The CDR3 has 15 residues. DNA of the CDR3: TGTGCCAGCAGCCAACAGGCAGTTATGAACACTGAAGCTTTCTTT. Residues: CASSQQAVMNTEAFF. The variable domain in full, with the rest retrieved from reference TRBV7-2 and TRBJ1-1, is GAGVSQSPSNKVTEKGKDVELRCDPISGHTALYWYRQSLGQGLEFLIYFQGNSAPDKSGLPSDRFSAERTGGSVSTLTIQRTQQEDSAVYLCASSQQAVMNTEAFFGQGTRLTVV.

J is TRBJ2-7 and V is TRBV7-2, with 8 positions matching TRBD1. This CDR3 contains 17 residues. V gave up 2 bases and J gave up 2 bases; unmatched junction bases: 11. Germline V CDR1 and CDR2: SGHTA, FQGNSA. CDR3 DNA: TGTGCCAGCAGCTTATATGGCACCGTGGGACAGGCCTACGAGCAGTACTTC. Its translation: CASSLYGTVGQAYEQYF.

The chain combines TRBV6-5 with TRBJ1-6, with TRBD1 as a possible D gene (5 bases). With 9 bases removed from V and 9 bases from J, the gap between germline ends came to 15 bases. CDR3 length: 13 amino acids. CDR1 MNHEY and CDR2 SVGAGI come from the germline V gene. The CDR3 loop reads CASTRGLGSPLHF. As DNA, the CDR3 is TGTGCCAGTACCCGGGGGTTAGGTTCACCCCTCCACTTT.

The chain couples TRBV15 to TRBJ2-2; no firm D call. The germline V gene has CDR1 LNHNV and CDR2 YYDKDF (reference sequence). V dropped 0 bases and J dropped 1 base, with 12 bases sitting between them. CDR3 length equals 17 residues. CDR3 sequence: CATSRDLLRVNTGELFF. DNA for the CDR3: TGTGCCACCAGCAGAGATTTACTGCGCGTGAACACCGGGGAGCTGTTTTTT.

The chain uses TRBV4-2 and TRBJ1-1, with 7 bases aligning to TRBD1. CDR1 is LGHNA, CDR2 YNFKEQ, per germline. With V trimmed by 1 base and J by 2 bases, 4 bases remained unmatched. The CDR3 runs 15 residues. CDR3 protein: CASSQGQGDNTEAFF. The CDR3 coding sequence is TGTGCCAGCAGCCAAGGGCAGGGGGACAACACTGAAGCTTTCTTT.

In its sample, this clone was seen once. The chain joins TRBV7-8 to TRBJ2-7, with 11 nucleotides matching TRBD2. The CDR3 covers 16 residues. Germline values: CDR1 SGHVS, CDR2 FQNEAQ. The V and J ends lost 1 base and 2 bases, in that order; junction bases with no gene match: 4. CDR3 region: CASSLEGLAETYEQYF. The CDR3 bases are TGTGCCAGCAGCTTAGAGGGACTAGCGGAAACCTACGAGCAGTACTTC.

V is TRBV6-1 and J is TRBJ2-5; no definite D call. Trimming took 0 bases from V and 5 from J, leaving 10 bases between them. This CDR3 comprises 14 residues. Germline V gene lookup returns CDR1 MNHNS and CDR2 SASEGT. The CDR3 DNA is TGTGCCAGCAGTGAAGCGGGGATGGGGGAGACCCAGTACTTC. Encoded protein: CASSEAGMGETQYF.

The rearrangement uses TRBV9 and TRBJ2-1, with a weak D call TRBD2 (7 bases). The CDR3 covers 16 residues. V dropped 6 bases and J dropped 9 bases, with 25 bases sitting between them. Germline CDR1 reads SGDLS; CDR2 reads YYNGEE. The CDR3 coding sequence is TGTGCCAGCACCCAGAGGGGGAGGGGGAACTTGGGTGAGCAGTTCTTC. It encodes CASTQRGRGNLGEQFF.

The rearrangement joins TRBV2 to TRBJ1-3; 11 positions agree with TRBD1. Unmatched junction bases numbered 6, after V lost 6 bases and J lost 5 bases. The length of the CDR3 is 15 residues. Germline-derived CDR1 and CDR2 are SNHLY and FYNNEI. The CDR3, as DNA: TGTGCCAGCAGCGCCCGGGACAGGGGGAGAAACACCATATATTTT. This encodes CASSARDRGRNTIYF.

CDR3 loop: CASSLVGVGISTDTQYF. CDR3 sequence (DNA): TGCGCCAGCAGCTTGGTAGGGGTTGGCATTAGCACAGATACGCAGTATTTT. J is TRBJ2-3 and V is TRBV5-1, with a tentative D call TRBD1 (5 bases). With 0 bases removed from V and 0 bases from J, the gap between germline ends came to 14 bases. The CDR3 totals 17 residues. The germline gives CDR1 SGHRS, CDR2 YFSETQ.

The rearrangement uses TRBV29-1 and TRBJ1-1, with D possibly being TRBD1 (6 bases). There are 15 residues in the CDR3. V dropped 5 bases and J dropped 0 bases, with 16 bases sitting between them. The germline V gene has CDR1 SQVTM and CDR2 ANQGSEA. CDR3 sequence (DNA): TGCAGCGTTCTTGGCAGGGACAACATGAACACTGAAGCTTTCTTT. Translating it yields CSVLGRDNMNTEAFF.

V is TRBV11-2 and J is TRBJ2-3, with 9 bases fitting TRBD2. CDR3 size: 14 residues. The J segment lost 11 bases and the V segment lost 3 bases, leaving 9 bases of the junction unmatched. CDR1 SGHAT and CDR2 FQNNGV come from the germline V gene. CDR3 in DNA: TGTGCCAGCAGCTTCCCTCCTAGCGGGGAGGGGCAGTATTTT. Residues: CASSFPPSGEGQYF. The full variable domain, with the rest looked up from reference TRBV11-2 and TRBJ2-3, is EAGVAQSPRYKIIEKRQSVAFWCNPISGHATLYWYQQILGQGPKLLIQFQNNGVVDDSQLPKDRFSAERLKGVDSTLKIQPAKLEDSAVYLCASSFPPSGEGQYFGPGTRLTVL.

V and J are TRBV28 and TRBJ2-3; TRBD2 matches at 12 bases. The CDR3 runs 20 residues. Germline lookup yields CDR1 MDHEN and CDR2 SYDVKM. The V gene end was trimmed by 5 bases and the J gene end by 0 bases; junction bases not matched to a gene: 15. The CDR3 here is CASSTLAGGNSSSSTDTQYF. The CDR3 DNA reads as TGTGCCAGCAGTACCCTAGCGGGAGGGAATTCTTCCTCTAGCACAGATACGCAGTATTTT.

CDR3 in amino acids: CASSRRDRVTEAFF. The CDR3 nucleotides read TGTGCCAGCTCACGACGGGACAGGGTCACTGAAGCTTTCTTT. The chain is built from TRBV18 and TRBJ1-1, with 9 nucleotides matching TRBD1. The length of the CDR3 is 14 residues. Germline V gene data show CDR1 as KGHSH and CDR2 as LQKENI. The ends lost 4 bases at V and 4 bases at J; junction bases unmatched: 4.

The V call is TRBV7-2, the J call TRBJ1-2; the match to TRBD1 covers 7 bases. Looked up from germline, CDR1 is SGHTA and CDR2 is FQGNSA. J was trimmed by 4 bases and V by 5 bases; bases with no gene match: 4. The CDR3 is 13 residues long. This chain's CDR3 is CASSIQGFYGYTF. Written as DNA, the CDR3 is TGTGCCAGCAGCATACAGGGGTTCTATGGCTACACCTTC.

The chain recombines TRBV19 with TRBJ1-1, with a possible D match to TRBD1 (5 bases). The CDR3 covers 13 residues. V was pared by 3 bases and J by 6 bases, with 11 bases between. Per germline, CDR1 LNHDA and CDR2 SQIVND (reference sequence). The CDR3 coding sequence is TGTGCCAGTAGTATGGGGGGTCTCGCTGAAGCTTTCTTT. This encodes CASSMGGLAEAFF.

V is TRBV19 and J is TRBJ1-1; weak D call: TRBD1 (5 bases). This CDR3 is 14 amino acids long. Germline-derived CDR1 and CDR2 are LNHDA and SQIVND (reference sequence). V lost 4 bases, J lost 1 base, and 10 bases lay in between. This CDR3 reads CASSRLQGNTEAFF. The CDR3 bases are TGTGCCAGTAGTAGACTTCAGGGGAACACTGAAGCTTTCTTT. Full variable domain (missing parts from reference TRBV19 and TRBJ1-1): DGGITQSPKYLFRKEGQNVTLSCEQNLNHDAMYWYRQDPGQGLRLIYYSQIVNDFQKGDIAEGYSVSREKKESFPLTVTSAQKNPTAFYLCASSRLQGNTEAFFGQGTRLTVV.

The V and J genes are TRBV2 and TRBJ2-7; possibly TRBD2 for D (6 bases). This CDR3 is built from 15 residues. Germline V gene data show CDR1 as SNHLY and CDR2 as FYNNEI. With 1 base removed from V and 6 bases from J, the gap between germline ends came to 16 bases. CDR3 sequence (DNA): TGTGCCAGCAGTGAAGAAATTCTTGGAGGGACCGAGCAGTACTTC. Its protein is CASSEEILGGTEQYF.